Following are 27 T cell receptor beta chains from one sample sequenced in a study of monozygotic twins with inflammatory bowel disease. Reanalyzing the 5' RACE reads, TCRdb keeps one entry per CDR3 protein, without DNA. With over 150,000 distinct CDR3 sequences in the sample, the ten largest clones hold 2.4%. The sequenced material came from blood. Receptor source: a human donor with ulcerative colitis or Crohn's disease, or a healthy co-twin of an affected twin (not recorded which).

The CDR3 sequence is CSVGDRGAWTQYF. The rearrangement uses TRBV29-1 and TRBJ2-5; TCRdb indicates TRBD1, and absent DNA this call remains unverified. Germline lookup yields CDR1 SQVTM and CDR2 ANQGSEA. The CDR3 spans 13 residues.

CDR3 amino acids: CASSFGGVGNEQFF. This rearrangement joins TRBV7-2 to TRBJ2-1. The V gene's germline CDR1 is SGHTA and CDR2 FQGNSA. This CDR3 is built from 14 residues.

The chain combines TRBV10-3 with TRBJ2-7; as DNA is missing, the TRBD1 call by TCRdb cannot be tested. Germline V lookup: CDR1 ENHRY, CDR2 SYGVKD. The CDR3 consists of 16 residues. The CDR3: CAISDRPLTGAGEQYF.

The rearrangement uses TRBV27 and TRBJ2-7; TCRdb selects TRBD1, and the lack of DNA leaves this call unchecked. Germline V gene lookup returns CDR1 MNHEY and CDR2 SMNVEV (reference sequence). This CDR3 comprises 15 residues. CDR3 loop: CASSFLGQGLDEQYF.

The rearrangement joins TRBV5-6 to TRBJ2-7. The V gene's germline CDR1 is SGHDT and CDR2 YYEEEE. The CDR3 spans 11 residues. The CDR3 sequence: CASSFNDEQYF.

The chain carries TRBV20-1 and TRBJ2-2; there is no DNA to check the TCRdb D call of TRBD1. Germline assignment: CDR1 DFQATT and CDR2 SNEGSKA (reference sequence). The CDR3 runs to 14 residues. The CDR3 protein is CSATDRVYTGELFF.

The gene calls are TRBV20-1 and TRBJ2-7; TCRdb's assignment of TRBD1 cannot be checked, as there is no DNA. Germline loops: CDR1 DFQATT, CDR2 SNEGSKA (reference sequence). CDR3 length equals 15 residues. CDR3 in amino acids: CSATTPPASHYEQYF.

This rearrangement joins TRBV7-9 to TRBJ2-1. The CDR3 covers 13 residues. From germline, CDR1 is SEHNR and CDR2 FQNEAQ (reference sequence). CDR3 residues: CASSLARGGEQFF.

This chain connects TRBV7-9 to TRBJ1-1; without DNA, the TCRdb call of TRBD1 cannot be checked. This CDR3 comprises 14 residues. Germline lookup yields CDR1 SEHNR and CDR2 FQNEAQ (reference sequence). The CDR3 loop reads CASSPDPSGTEAFF.

The V gene is TRBV4-1, the J gene TRBJ1-5. CDR1 is MGHRA and CDR2 is YSYEKL in the germline V gene. The CDR3 contains 14 residues. The CDR3 spells CASSRERGNQPQHF.

The chain joins TRBV28 to TRBJ1-1; there is no DNA to check the TCRdb D call of TRBD1. This CDR3 comprises 16 residues. CDR1 and CDR2 from the germline V gene are MDHEN and SYDVKM. CDR3 region: CATQSTLTGLNTEAFF. The complete variable domain, with remaining parts taken from reference TRBV28 and TRBJ1-1, reads DVKVTQSSRYLVKRTGEKVFLECVQDMDHENMFWYRQDPGLGLRLIYFSYDVKMKEKGDIPEGYSVSREKKERFSLILESASTNQTSMYLCATQSTLTGLNTEAFFGQGTRLTVV.

V gene TRBV3-1 combines with J gene TRBJ2-3; the TCRdb call, TRBD1, lacks DNA for checking. This CDR3 is 15 amino acids long. Per germline, CDR1 LGHDT and CDR2 YNNKEL (reference sequence). The chain's CDR3 is CASSQRDRSTDTQYF.

The rearrangement joins TRBV18 to TRBJ2-1; the TCRdb call, TRBD2, lacks DNA for checking. The germline V gene has CDR1 KGHSH and CDR2 LQKENI. This CDR3 has 16 residues. CDR3 loop: CASSPKRGGYYNEQFF.

The chain employs TRBV2 and TRBJ1-5. The CDR3 has 13 residues. From germline, CDR1 is SNHLY and CDR2 FYNNEI. CDR3: CASRGESTQPQHF.

The CDR3 spells CASSLRPQGSAGELFF. V usage is TRBV7-3 and J usage is TRBJ2-2; TCRdb returns TRBD1, unconfirmable since there is no DNA. The germline gives CDR1 SGHTA, CDR2 FQGTGA. The length of the CDR3 is 16 residues.

V and J are TRBV5-1 and TRBJ1-6. The germline CDR1 and CDR2 sequences are SGHRS and YFSETQ. This CDR3 region has 15 residues. CDR3 amino acids: CASSLARDSLSPLHF.

The chain couples TRBV12-3 or TRBV12-4 to TRBJ2-7; TCRdb selects TRBD1, and the lack of DNA leaves this call unchecked. CDR3 length equals 17 residues. The CDR3 is CASSSKRGVRQIYEQYF.

This chain links TRBV5-6 with TRBJ1-2; TCRdb lists TRBD1, though no DNA is available to test this call. Germline-derived CDR1 and CDR2 are SGHDT and YYEEEE. The CDR3 covers 15 residues. The CDR3 is CASSSGTGGYYGYTF. Full variable domain (remainder filled in from reference TRBV5-6 and TRBJ1-2): DAGVTQSPTHLIKTRGQQVTLRCSPKSGHDTVSWYQQALGQGPQFIFQYYEEEERQRGNFPDRFSGHQFPNYSSELNVNALLLGDSALYLCASSSGTGGYYGYTFGSGTRLTVV.

CDR3: CASSFNPSTDTQYF. The chain couples TRBV7-2 to TRBJ2-3. The CDR3 is 14 residues long. The germline V gene encodes CDR1 SGHTA and CDR2 FQGNSA.

The chain combines TRBV9 with TRBJ2-7. The CDR3 is made up of 14 amino acids. Germline CDR1 reads SGDLS; CDR2 reads YYNGEE. The chain's CDR3 is CASSVGGTLYEQYF.

The chain combines TRBV7-2 with TRBJ2-5; the D gene TCRdb calls, TRBD2, cannot be checked with no DNA. The CDR3 loop spans 16 amino acids. CDR1 SGHTA and CDR2 FQGNSA come from the germline V gene. This CDR3 reads CASSYLSGGRQETQYF. The whole variable domain, remainder taken from reference TRBV7-2 and TRBJ2-5, is GAGVSQSPSNKVTEKGKDVELRCDPISGHTALYWYRQSLGQGLEFLIYFQGNSAPDKSGLPSDRFSAERTGGSVSTLTIQRTQQEDSAVYLCASSYLSGGRQETQYFGPGTRLLVL.

This sequence joins TRBV7-2 and TRBJ2-2. CDR3 length equals 12 residues. Germline assignment: CDR1 SGHTA and CDR2 FQGNSA. The chain's CDR3 is CASSPHTGELFF. Using reference TRBV7-2 and TRBJ2-2 for the parts outside the CDR3, the full variable domain is GAGVSQSPSNKVTEKGKDVELRCDPISGHTALYWYRQSLGQGLEFLIYFQGNSAPDKSGLPSDRFSAERTGGSVSTLTIQRTQQEDSAVYLCASSPHTGELFFGEGSRLTVL.

This chain connects TRBV18 to TRBJ2-5. Germline loops: CDR1 KGHSH, CDR2 LQKENI. This CDR3 is built from 14 residues. This CDR3 reads CASSPRQHQETQYF.

The chain links TRBV5-4 to TRBJ2-5; absent DNA, TCRdb's TRBD2 call cannot be checked. Germline V gene data show CDR1 as SGHNT and CDR2 as YYREEE (reference sequence). CDR3 size: 14 residues. CDR3: CASSFRLAAETQYF.

The chain uses TRBV5-1 and TRBJ2-6; TCRdb lists TRBD2, though no DNA is available to test this call. Germline CDR1 and CDR2: SGHRS and YFSETQ. The CDR3 length is 15 residues. Here the CDR3 reads CASSLRGPGANVLTF.

V gene TRBV20-1 combines with J gene TRBJ1-2; TCRdb's assignment of TRBD1 cannot be checked, as there is no DNA. This CDR3 comprises 12 residues. The germline CDR1 and CDR2 sequences are DFQATT and SNEGSKA (reference sequence). CDR3 region: CSAARTDYGYTF.

The CDR3 here is CASSQDPAGVGKTGELFF. This chain connects TRBV4-3 to TRBJ2-2; TCRdb gives TRBD2 as the D gene, but with no DNA this cannot be confirmed. The CDR3 consists of 18 residues. Per the germline V gene, CDR1 is LGHNA and CDR2 is YSLEER.